Below are 23 T cell receptor beta chains sequenced from a single sample in a study of blood T cell repertoires in COVID-19. Profiling relied on immunoSEQ multiplex PCR, and the TCRdb table lists in-frame clones only, not all of them. The sample holds approximately 200,000 clones, 88% seen once. Sample: peripheral blood. These TCRs come from a woman aged 25 to 39 with acute or convalescent COVID-19.

As for this clone: Sequence at one end of the junction differs from germline and may be a read error. The genes are TRBV7-7 and TRBJ2-1, with TRBD1 matching 8 bases. The CDR3 has 14 amino acids. Germline lookup yields CDR1 SSHAT and CDR2 FNYEAQ (reference sequence). Here the CDR3 DNA reads TGTGCTAGCAGCCTAGGCGGGACAGGTGGAGAGCAGTTCTTC. It is translated as CASSLGGTGGEQFF. Supplemented by reference TRBV7-7 and TRBJ2-1, the full variable domain reads GAGVSQSPRYKVTKRGQDVTLRCDPISSHATLYWYQQALGQGPEFLTYFNYEAQPDKSGLPSDRFSAERPEGSISTLTIQRTEQRDSAMYRCASSLGGTGGEQFFGPGTRLTVL.

CDR3 sequence: CASSEFPGETYF. The CDR3 region has the DNA TGTGCCAGCAGTGAGTTCCCCGGGGAAACGTACTTC. The chain combines TRBV25-1 with TRBJ2-7; TRBD2 is a possible D gene (5 bases). V shed 3 bases and J shed 12 bases, with 15 bases lying between them. The CDR3 loop spans 12 amino acids. Germline CDR1 MGHDK, CDR2 SYGVNS.

CDR3 sequence (DNA): TGTGCCATCAGGGACAGGGTAGACACTGAAGCTTTCTTT. It codes for CAIRDRVDTEAFF. The V gene is TRBV10-3, the J gene TRBJ1-1, with 8 bases lining up with TRBD1. This CDR3 has 13 residues. Per germline, CDR1 ENHRY and CDR2 SYGVKD. Trimming cost V 6 bases and J 3 bases; bases outside gene matches: 3.

V and J are TRBV25-1 and TRBJ1-6; no firm D call. The V and J ends lost 8 bases and 10 bases respectively, with 15 bases between them. The CDR3 sequence is 13 residues long. Germline V gene lookup returns CDR1 MGHDK and CDR2 SYGVNS. The CDR3 nucleotides read TGTGCCAGCTCCCGAGACACGGAATCACCCCTCCACTTT. Translated, it gives CASSRDTESPLHF.

The genes are TRBV27 and TRBJ1-2; 7 bases agree with TRBD1. From germline, CDR1 is MNHEY and CDR2 SMNVEV (reference sequence). V was pared by 3 bases and J by 5 bases, with 3 bases of the junction left unmatched. CDR3 length equals 13 residues. The CDR3, as DNA: TGTGCCAGCAGTTTGCGGACAGGTTATGGCTACACCTTC. It encodes CASSLRTGYGYTF.

The V and J genes are TRBV7-2 and TRBJ1-1; tentative D call: TRBD1 (6 bases). The CDR3 extends over 16 amino acids. The germline V gene has CDR1 SGHTA and CDR2 FQGNSA. Trimming took 1 base from V and 0 from J, leaving 12 bases between them. The CDR3 loop reads CASSLEGGQLNTEAFF. CDR3 coding DNA: TGTGCCAGCAGCTTAGAGGGTGGACAGCTGAACACTGAAGCTTTCTTT.

With regard to this clone: This likely comes from a read error, as the CDR3 has no conserved phenylalanine or tryptophan at its end. The DNA is omitted, as the CDR3 cannot be located on it reliably, and the CDR3 follows TCRdb's listing. The V gene is TRBV23-1, the J gene TRBJ2-7; the table assigns TRBD2, which was not confirmed against the DNA. TRBV23-1 has ORF status, its function being uncertain. With termini counted, the CDR3 has 8 amino acids. This chain's CDR3 is CASSPGET.

The rearrangement joins TRBV20-1 to TRBJ2-3; 8 positions match TRBD2. The CDR3 length is 15 residues. Germline V gives CDR1 DFQATT, CDR2 SNEGSKA (reference sequence). With V trimmed by 3 bases and J by 3 bases, 8 bases remained unmatched. DNA for the CDR3: TGCAGTGCTAGTCCTAGCGGGTCGAAGACAGATACGCAGTATTTT. Translating gives CSASPSGSKTDTQYF.

The rearrangement joins TRBV11-2 to TRBJ2-5, with D maybe TRBD1 (6 bases). The CDR3 contains 14 residues. Trimming shortened V by 5 bases and J by 5 bases, and 15 bases separated the two germline ends. Germline V gene lookup returns CDR1 SGHAT and CDR2 FQNNGV. This CDR3 reads CASSPATRGETQYF. The CDR3 DNA is TGTGCCAGCAGCCCGGCCACGAGGGGGGAGACCCAGTACTTC. Variable domain in full (rest from reference TRBV11-2 and TRBJ2-5): EAGVAQSPRYKIIEKRQSVAFWCNPISGHATLYWYQQILGQGPKLLIQFQNNGVVDDSQLPKDRFSAERLKGVDSTLKIQPAKLEDSAVYLCASSPATRGETQYFGPGTRLLVL.

The CDR3 loop reads CASVWRMNTGELFF. In DNA, the CDR3 is TGTGCCAGCGTCTGGAGGATGAACACCGGGGAGCTGTTTTTT. V usage is TRBV18 and J usage is TRBJ2-2; a possible D gene is TRBD2 (5 bases). Looked up from germline, CDR1 is KGHSH and CDR2 is LQKENI. The CDR3 contains 14 residues. Deletions cut 8 bases from V and 1 base from J, with 11 bases between. Complete variable domain (other parts from reference TRBV18 and TRBJ2-2): NAGVMQNPRHLVRRRGQEARLRCSPMKGHSHVYWYRQLPEEGLKFMVYLQKENIIDESGMPKERFSAEFPKEGPSILRIQQVVRGDSAAYFCASVWRMNTGELFFGEGSRLTVL.

The chain employs TRBV4-1 and TRBJ2-7; D is uncertain. Trimming pared 1 base from V and 3 bases from J, leaving 7 bases between. CDR1 is MGHRA and CDR2 is YSYEKL in the germline V gene. The CDR3 has 13 amino acids. CDR3 region: CASSQGYSYEQYF. CDR3 bases: TGCGCCAGCAGCCAAGGCTATAGCTACGAGCAGTACTTC.

The chain recombines TRBV27 with TRBJ2-2; D not resolved. Germline CDR1 is MNHEY and CDR2 is SMNVEV (reference sequence). CDR3 length: 15 residues. Deletions cut 5 bases from V and 0 bases from J, with 10 bases between. CDR3 sequence (DNA): TGTGCCAGCAGTCCCGTACTCGCGAACACCGGGGAGCTGTTTTTT. Its protein is CASSPVLANTGELFF.

V usage is TRBV15 and J usage is TRBJ1-5; D is perhaps TRBD1 (6 bases). The germline CDR1 and CDR2 sequences are LNHNV and YYDKDF (reference sequence). The CDR3 has 14 residues. V was clipped by 4 bases and J by 3 bases, with 10 bases between them. CDR3 residues: CATSTHRDNQPQHF. The CDR3 bases are TGTGCCACCAGCACACACAGGGACAATCAGCCCCAGCATTTT.

The chain links TRBV7-9 to TRBJ1-2; D might be TRBD1 (5 bases). Trimming removed 3 bases from V and 4 bases from J, with 18 bases in between. This CDR3 comprises 16 residues. Germline V lookup: CDR1 SEHNR, CDR2 FQNEAQ (reference sequence). The CDR3 DNA sequence: TGTGCCAGCAGCTTCCGGACCCGGGGGGAGGCCTATGGCTACACCTTC. Translating gives CASSFRTRGEAYGYTF.

This rearrangement joins TRBV28 to TRBJ2-7; the D gene is possibly TRBD2 (5 bases). V was cut by 3 bases and J by 7 bases, with 7 bases left in between. CDR3 length equals 11 residues. Germline V gene lookup returns CDR1 MDHEN and CDR2 SYDVKM. CDR3 nucleotides: TGTGCCAGCAGTTTGGGAGAGGAGCAGTACTTC. Translating gives CASSLGEEQYF.

V usage is TRBV4-1 and J usage is TRBJ2-2, with TRBD1 identical over 10 bases. The length of the CDR3 is 15 residues. Germline assignment: CDR1 MGHRA and CDR2 YSYEKL. Germline trimming cut 2 bases from V and 5 bases from J; bases unmatched to any gene: 2. The chain's CDR3 is CASSQWDRGTGELFF. The CDR3, as DNA: TGCGCCAGCAGCCAATGGGACAGGGGAACCGGGGAGCTGTTTTTT.

This clone appeared a single time. The V gene is TRBV18, the J gene TRBJ1-2; 9 bases match TRBD1. The CDR3 length is 15 residues. V trimming: 0 bases; J trimming: 4 bases; junction bases outside the gene matches: 3. Germline V gene sequence: CDR1 KGHSH, CDR2 LQKENI. CDR3 coding DNA: TGTGCCAGCTCACCACCGGGACAGGGCGGCTATGGCTACACCTTC. Translation: CASSPPGQGGYGYTF.

V gene TRBV7-9 combines with J gene TRBJ1-5; 7 nucleotides line up with TRBD1. V was pared by 6 bases and J by 5 bases, with 10 bases of the junction left unmatched. This CDR3 has 15 amino acids. Germline CDR1 is SEHNR and CDR2 is FQNEAQ (reference sequence). CDR3 loop: CASSGSGGFHQPQHF. CDR3 nucleotides: TGTGCCAGCAGTGGGTCAGGGGGGTTCCATCAGCCCCAGCATTTT. Full variable domain (remainder filled in from reference TRBV7-9 and TRBJ1-5): DTGVSQNPRHKITKRGQNVTFRCDPISEHNRLYWYRQTLGQGPEFLTYFQNEAQLEKSRLLSDRFSAERPKGSFSTLEIQRTEQGDSAMYLCASSGSGGFHQPQHFGDGTRLSIL.

The V and J genes are TRBV6-5 and TRBJ1-5; 8 bases are shared with TRBD1. Germline values: CDR1 MNHEY, CDR2 SVGAGI. The CDR3 runs 14 residues. V lost 4 bases to trimming and J lost 11 bases; unmatched junction nucleotides: 10. For the CDR3, the DNA is TGTGCCAGCAGTTCAACAGGGGGTGGATCGTCCCAGCATTTT. Amino acid sequence: CASSSTGGGSSQHF.

The genes are TRBV28 and TRBJ1-1; D gene uncertain. Germline-derived CDR1 and CDR2 are MDHEN and SYDVKM. The V and J ends lost 6 bases and 1 base respectively, with 9 bases between them. There are 13 residues in the CDR3. CDR3 protein: CASSKGGNTEAFF. The CDR3 nucleotides read TGTGCCAGCAGCAAAGGCGGGAACACTGAAGCTTTCTTT.

The CDR3 DNA sequence: TGCGCCAGCAGTGCGGGAGGCTCCTACAATGAGCAGTTCTTC. Protein sequence: CASSAGGSYNEQFF. The V and J genes are TRBV10-1 and TRBJ2-1; TRBD2 matches at 7 bases. The CDR3 extends over 14 amino acids. Germline V CDR1 and CDR2: WNHNN, SYGVQD (reference sequence). V shed 4 bases and J 0 bases; nucleotides not matched to a gene: 0.

The CDR3 here is CASSSPGGGTYEQYF. The CDR3 DNA reads as TGTGCCAGCAGCTCACCAGGCGGGGGCACCTACGAGCAGTACTTC. The genes are TRBV5-4 and TRBJ2-7; tentatively, D is TRBD2 (7 bases). V lost 3 bases and J lost 2, with 15 bases in between. The CDR3 length is 15 residues. CDR1 is SGHNT, CDR2 YYREEE, per germline (reference sequence).

The chain has TRBV6-1 and TRBJ1-5, with unresolved D. Trimming removed 2 bases from V and 6 bases from J, with 5 bases in between. The germline CDR1 and CDR2 sequences are MNHNS and SASEGT. This CDR3 is built from 12 residues. The CDR3 reads CASSEFLQPQHF. The CDR3 DNA is TGTGCCAGCAGTGAATTTCTTCAGCCCCAGCATTTT.